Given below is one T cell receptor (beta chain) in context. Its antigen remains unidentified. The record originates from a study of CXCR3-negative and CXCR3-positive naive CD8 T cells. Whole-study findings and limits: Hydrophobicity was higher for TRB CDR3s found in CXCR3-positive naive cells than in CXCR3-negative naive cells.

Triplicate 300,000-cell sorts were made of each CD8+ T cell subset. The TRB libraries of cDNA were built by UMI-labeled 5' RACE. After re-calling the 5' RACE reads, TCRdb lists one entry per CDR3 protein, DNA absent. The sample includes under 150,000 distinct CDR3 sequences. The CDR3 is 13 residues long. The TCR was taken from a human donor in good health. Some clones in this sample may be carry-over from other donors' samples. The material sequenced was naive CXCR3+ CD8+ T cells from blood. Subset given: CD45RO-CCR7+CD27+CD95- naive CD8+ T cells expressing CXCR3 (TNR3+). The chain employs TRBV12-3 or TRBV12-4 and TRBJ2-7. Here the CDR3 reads CASRPGIPYEQYF.